Below, 8 T cell receptor beta chains from the same sample are listed, as sequenced in a study of cytomegalovirus exposure and HLA in healthy donors. Use of 60 Vbeta and 13 Jbeta primers characterized the PCR. The table came from immunoSEQ multiplex PCR; TCRdb's copy has only in-frame clones and leaves some out. This listing includes about 150,000 clones. Sequenced sample: PBMCs. These receptors all stem from a man in his thirties or forties in good health and CMV-seronegative.

V and J are TRBV4-1 and TRBJ2-5, with no clear D. Germline CDR1 is MGHRA and CDR2 is YSYEKL. Trimming removed 0 bases at V and 5 bases at J, with 10 bases between. The CDR3 sequence is 14 residues long. DNA for the CDR3: TGCGCCAGCAGCCAAGATAGCACTAAGGAGACCCAGTACTTC. Its protein is CASSQDSTKETQYF.

This chain joins TRBV7-8 and TRBJ1-3; D not resolved. Germline V gives CDR1 SGHVS, CDR2 FQNEAQ. V lost 2 bases and J 0 bases, leaving 14 bases between the germline ends. This CDR3 comprises 17 residues. The CDR3, as DNA: TGTGCCAGCAGCTTAATCACCGGAGTGAGCTCTGGAAACACCATATATTTT. As protein: CASSLITGVSSGNTIYF. Variable domain in full (rest from reference TRBV7-8 and TRBJ1-3): GAGVSQSPRYKVAKRGQDVALRCDPISGHVSLFWYQQALGQGPEFLTYFQNEAQLDKSGLPSDRFFAERPEGSVSTLKIQRTQQEDSAVYLCASSLITGVSSGNTIYFGEGSWLTVV.

The chain recombines TRBV7-9 with TRBJ1-1; D gene unclear. The CDR3 loop spans 14 amino acids. The germline V gene encodes CDR1 SEHNR and CDR2 FQNEAQ (reference sequence). V was clipped by 5 bases and J by 4 bases, with 14 bases between them. CDR3 sequence (DNA): TGTGCCAGCAGCCCTCGGCTCCGGAGCACTGAAGCTTTCTTT. It codes for CASSPRLRSTEAFF. Variable domain in full (rest from reference TRBV7-9 and TRBJ1-1): DTGVSQNPRHKITKRGQNVTFRCDPISEHNRLYWYRQTLGQGPEFLTYFQNEAQLEKSRLLSDRFSAERPKGSFSTLEIQRTEQGDSAMYLCASSPRLRSTEAFFGQGTRLTVV.

The J gene is TRBJ2-7, the V gene TRBV6-5; D is unresolved. The CDR3 is 13 residues long. Germline V gene sequence: CDR1 MNHEY, CDR2 SVGAGI. V was trimmed by 11 bases and J by 2 bases, leaving 16 bases between them. CDR3 in amino acids: CAAQEAGTYEQYF. The CDR3 DNA is TGTGCCGCCCAGGAAGCAGGTACCTACGAGCAGTACTTC.

J is TRBJ2-7 and V is TRBV20-1, with a possible D match to TRBD1 (6 bases). Germline V gives CDR1 DFQATT, CDR2 SNEGSKA (reference sequence). This CDR3 is built from 11 residues. The V end was cut by 7 bases, the J end by 2 bases, with 9 bases between. The CDR3 DNA reads as TGCAGTGGCGACAGGACCTACGAGCAGTACTTC. Translated, it gives CSGDRTYEQYF.

A note on this clone: Germline and junction disagree at one end, which may indicate a read error. The chain combines TRBV2 with TRBJ1-2, with TRBD1 as a possible D gene (6 bases). The CDR3 contains 12 residues. Germline V CDR1 and CDR2: SNHLY, FYNNEI. In DNA, the CDR3 is TGTGCCAGCAGTCAAGCGACAGGAACAGACACCTTC. Protein sequence: CASSQATGTDTF.

This sequence joins TRBV10-3 and TRBJ2-3; D gene uncertain. CDR1 and CDR2 (germline): ENHRY, SYGVKD. CDR3 length: 14 residues. V was shortened by 6 bases and J by 1 base, with 11 bases between the two germline ends. The CDR3 protein is CAIRPHGGTDTQYF. CDR3 coding DNA: TGTGCCATCAGGCCACACGGAGGCACAGATACGCAGTATTTT.

The chain links TRBV10-3 to TRBJ1-2, with D possibly matching TRBD1 (6 bases). CDR1 and CDR2 from the germline V gene are ENHRY and SYGVKD. The length of the CDR3 is 13 residues. The V gene lost 3 bases and the J gene lost 7 bases, with 12 bases spanning the gap. Written as DNA, the CDR3 is TGTGCCATCAGTGAATGGGGGGGCGTTGGCTACACCTTC. This sequence encodes CAISEWGGVGYTF.